This T cell receptor (beta chain) was sequenced for a study of blood T cell repertoires in COVID-19. Study as a whole: Donors in the United States, Italy and Spain gave samples during acute or convalescent COVID-19. In each case, the material was cDNA or gDNA derived from T cells, B-cell-depleted T cells, or PBMCs.

CDR1 and CDR2 from the germline V gene are ENHRY and SYGVKD. The CDR3 covers 11 residues. Trimming shortened V by 5 bases and J by 7 bases, and 8 bases separated the two germline ends. Authors' analysis steps: How many nucleated cells were present was estimated from reference gene primer amplification. Generated by immunoSEQ multiplex PCR, the TCRdb table keeps only in-frame clones and is missing some. V and J calls plus clone size are reproduced from that table; the DNA served to infer D and trimming. Of 210,000 or so clones listed, around 90% are singletons. Material for sequencing was peripheral blood. V is TRBV10-3 and J is TRBJ1-2; TRBD1 might be the D (6 bases). This clonotype originated in a middle-aged man with acute or convalescent COVID-19. The CDR3 nucleotides are TGTGCCATCAGTACAGGGTCTGGCTACACCTTC. Protein: CAISTGSGYTF.